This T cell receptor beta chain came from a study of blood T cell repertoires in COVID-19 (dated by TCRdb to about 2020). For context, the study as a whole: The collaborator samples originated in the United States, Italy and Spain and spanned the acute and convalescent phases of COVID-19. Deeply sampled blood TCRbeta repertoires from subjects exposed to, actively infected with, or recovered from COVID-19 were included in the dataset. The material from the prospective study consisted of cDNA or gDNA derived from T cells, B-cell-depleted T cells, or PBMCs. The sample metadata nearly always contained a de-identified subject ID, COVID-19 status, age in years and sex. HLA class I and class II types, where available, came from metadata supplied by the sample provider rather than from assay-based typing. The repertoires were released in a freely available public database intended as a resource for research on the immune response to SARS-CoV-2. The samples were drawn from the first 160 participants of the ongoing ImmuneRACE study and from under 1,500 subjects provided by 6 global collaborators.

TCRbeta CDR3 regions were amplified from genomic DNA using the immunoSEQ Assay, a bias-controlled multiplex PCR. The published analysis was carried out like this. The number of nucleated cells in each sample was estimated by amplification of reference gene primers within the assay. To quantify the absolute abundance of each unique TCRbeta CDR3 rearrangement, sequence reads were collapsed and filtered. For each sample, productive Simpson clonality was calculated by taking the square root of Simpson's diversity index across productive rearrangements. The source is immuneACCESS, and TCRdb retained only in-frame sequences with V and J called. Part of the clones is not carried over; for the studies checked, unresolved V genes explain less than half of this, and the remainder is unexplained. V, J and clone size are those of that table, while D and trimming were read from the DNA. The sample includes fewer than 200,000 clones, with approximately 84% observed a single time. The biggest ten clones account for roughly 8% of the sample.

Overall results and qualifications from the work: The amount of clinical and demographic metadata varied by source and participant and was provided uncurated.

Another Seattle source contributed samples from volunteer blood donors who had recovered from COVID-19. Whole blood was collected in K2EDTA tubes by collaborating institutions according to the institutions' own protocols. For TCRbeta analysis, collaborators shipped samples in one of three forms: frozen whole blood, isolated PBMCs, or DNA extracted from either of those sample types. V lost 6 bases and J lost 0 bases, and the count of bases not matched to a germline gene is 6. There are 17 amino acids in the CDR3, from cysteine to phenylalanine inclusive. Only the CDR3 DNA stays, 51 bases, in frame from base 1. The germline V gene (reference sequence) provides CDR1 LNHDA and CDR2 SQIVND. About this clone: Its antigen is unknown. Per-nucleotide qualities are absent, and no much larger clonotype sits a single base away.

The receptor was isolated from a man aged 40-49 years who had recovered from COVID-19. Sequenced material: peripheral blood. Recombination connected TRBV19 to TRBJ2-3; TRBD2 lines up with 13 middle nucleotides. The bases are TGTGCCAGTAGACGTGGACTAGCGGGGGCCAGCACAGATACGCAGTATTTT. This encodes CASRRGLAGASTDTQYF.